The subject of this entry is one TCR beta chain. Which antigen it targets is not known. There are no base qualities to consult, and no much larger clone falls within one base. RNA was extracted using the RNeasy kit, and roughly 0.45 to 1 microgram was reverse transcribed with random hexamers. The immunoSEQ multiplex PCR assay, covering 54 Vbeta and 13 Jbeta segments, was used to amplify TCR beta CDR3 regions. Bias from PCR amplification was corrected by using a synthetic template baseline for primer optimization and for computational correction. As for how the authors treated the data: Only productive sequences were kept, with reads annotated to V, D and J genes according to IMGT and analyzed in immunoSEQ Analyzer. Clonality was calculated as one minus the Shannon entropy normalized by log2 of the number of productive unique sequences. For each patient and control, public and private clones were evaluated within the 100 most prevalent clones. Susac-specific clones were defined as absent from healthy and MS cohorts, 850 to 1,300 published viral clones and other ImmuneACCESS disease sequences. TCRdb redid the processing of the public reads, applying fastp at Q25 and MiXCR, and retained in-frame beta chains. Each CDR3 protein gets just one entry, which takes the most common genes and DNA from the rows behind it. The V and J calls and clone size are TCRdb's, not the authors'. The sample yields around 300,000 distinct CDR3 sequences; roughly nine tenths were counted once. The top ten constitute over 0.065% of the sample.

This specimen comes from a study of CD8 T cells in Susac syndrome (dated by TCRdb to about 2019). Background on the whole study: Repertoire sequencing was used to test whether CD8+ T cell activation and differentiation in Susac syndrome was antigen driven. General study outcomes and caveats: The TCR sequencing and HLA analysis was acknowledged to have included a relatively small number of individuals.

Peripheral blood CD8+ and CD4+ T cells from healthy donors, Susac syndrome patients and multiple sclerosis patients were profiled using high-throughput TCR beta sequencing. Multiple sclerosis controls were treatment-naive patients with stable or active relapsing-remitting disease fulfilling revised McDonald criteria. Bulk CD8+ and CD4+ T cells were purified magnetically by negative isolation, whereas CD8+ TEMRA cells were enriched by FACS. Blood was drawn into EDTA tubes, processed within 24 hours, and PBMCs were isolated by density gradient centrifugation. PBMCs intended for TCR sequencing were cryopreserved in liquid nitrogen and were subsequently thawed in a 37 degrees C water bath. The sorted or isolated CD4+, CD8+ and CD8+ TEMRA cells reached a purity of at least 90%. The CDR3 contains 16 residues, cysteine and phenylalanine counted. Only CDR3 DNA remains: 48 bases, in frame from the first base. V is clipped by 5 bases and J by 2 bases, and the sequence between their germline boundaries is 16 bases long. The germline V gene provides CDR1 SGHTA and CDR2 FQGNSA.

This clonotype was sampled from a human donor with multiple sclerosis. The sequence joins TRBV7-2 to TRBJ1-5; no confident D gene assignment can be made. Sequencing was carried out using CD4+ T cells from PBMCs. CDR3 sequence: CASSPAPSLGNQPQHF. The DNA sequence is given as TGTGCCAGCAGCCCCGCCCCATCTCTTGGCAATCAGCCCCAGCATTTT. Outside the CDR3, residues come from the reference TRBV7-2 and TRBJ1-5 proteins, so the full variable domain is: GAGVSQSPSNKVTEKGKDVELRCDPISGHTALYWYRQSLGQGLEFLIYFQGNSAPDKSGLPSDRFSAERTGGSVSTLTIQRTQQEDSAVYLCASSPAPSLGNQPQHFGDGTRLSIL.